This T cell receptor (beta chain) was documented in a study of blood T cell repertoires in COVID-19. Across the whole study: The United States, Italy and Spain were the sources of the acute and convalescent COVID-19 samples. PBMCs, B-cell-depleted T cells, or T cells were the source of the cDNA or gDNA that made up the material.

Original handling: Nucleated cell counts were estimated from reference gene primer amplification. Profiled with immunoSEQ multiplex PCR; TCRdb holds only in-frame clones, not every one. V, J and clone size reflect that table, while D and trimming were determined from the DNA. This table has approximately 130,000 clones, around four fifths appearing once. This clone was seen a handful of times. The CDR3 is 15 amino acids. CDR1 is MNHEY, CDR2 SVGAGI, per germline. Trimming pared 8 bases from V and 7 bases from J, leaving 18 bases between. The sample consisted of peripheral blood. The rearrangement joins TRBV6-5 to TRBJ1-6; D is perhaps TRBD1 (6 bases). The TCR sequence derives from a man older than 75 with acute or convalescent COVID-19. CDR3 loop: CASGFKGVGNSPLHF. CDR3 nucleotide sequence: TGTGCCAGCGGTTTCAAGGGGGTGGGAAATTCACCCCTCCACTTT.